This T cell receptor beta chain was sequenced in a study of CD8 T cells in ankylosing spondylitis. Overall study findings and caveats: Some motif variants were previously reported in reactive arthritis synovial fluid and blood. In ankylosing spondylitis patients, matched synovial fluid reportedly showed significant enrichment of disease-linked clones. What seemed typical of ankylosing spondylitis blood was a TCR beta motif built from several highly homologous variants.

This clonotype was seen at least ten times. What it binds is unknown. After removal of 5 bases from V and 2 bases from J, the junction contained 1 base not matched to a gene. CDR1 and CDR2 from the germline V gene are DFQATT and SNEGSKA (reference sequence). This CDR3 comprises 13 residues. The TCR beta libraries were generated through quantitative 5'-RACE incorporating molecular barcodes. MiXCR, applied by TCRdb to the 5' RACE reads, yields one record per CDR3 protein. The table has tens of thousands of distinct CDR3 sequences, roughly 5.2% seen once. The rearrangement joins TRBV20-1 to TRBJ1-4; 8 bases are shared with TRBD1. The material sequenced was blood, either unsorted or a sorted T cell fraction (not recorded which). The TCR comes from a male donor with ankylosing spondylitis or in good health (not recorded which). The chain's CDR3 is CSARQGTNEKLFF. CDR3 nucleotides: TGCAGTGCTCGACAGGGGACTAATGAAAAACTGTTTTTT.